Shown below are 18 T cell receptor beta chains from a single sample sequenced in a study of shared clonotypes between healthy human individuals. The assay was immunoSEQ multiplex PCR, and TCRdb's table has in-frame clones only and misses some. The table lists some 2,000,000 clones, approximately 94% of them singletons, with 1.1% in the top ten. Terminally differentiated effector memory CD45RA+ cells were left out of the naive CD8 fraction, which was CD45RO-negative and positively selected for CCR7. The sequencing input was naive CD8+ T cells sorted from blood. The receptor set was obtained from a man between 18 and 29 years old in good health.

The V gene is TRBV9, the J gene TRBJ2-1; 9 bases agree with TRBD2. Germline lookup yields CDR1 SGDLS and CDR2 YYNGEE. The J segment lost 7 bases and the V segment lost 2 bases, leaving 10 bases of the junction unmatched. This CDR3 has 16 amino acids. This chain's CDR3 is CASSVPSAGGPNEQFF. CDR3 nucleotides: TGTGCCAGCAGCGTTCCCTCCGCGGGAGGGCCAAATGAGCAGTTCTTC.

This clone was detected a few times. DNA of the CDR3: TGTGCCAGTCGGGACACTTCCTACGAGCAGTACTTC. This gives the protein CASRDTSYEQYF. This rearrangement joins TRBV28 to TRBJ2-7, with D maybe TRBD1 (6 bases). CDR1 is MDHEN and CDR2 is SYDVKM in the germline V gene. The V end was cut by 9 bases, the J end by 1 base, with 10 bases between. This CDR3 is 12 amino acids long.

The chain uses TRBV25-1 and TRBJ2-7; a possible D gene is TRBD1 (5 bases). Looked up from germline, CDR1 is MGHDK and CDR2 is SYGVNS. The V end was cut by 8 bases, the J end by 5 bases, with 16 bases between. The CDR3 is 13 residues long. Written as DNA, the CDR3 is TGTGCCAGCGTTGGGGCCGTCACCCACGAGCAGTACTTC. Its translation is CASVGAVTHEQYF.

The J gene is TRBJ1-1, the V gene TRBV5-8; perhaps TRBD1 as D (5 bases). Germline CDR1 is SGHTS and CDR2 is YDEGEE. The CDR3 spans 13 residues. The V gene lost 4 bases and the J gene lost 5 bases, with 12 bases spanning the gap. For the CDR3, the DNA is TGTGCCAGCAGCGATATCGGGACGACTGAAGCTTTCTTT. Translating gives CASSDIGTTEAFF.

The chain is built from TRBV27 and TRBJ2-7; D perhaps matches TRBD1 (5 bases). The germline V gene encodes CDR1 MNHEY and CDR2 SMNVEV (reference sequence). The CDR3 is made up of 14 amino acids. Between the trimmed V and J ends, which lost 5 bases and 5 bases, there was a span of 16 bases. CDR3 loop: CASSTTALAHEQYF. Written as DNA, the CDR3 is TGTGCCAGCAGTACGACAGCCCTGGCCCACGAGCAGTACTTC.

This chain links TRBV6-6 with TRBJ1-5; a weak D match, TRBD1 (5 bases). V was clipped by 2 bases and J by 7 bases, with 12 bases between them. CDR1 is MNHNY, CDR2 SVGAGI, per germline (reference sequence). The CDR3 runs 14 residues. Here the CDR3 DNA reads TGTGCCAGCAGTTACCCCGAGGGGTCCCAGCCCCAGCATTTT. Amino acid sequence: CASSYPEGSQPQHF.

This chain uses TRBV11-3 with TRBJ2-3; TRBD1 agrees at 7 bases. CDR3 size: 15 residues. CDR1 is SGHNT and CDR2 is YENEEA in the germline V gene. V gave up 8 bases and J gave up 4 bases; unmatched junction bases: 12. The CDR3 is CASAHDRVWPDTQYF. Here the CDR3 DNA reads TGTGCCAGCGCCCATGACAGGGTCTGGCCAGATACGCAGTATTTT.

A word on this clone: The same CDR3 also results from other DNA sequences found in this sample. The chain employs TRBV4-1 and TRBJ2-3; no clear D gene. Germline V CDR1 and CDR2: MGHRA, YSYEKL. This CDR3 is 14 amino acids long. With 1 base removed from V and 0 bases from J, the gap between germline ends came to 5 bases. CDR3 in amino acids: CASSQGGSTDTQYF. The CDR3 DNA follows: TGCGCCAGCAGCCAAGGCGGTAGCACAGATACGCAGTATTTT.

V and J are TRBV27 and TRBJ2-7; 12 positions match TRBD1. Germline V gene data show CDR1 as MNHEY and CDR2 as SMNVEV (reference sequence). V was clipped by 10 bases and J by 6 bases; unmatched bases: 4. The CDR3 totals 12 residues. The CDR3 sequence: CATGTGGSEQYF. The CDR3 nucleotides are TGTGCCACCGGGACAGGGGGCAGCGAGCAGTACTTC.

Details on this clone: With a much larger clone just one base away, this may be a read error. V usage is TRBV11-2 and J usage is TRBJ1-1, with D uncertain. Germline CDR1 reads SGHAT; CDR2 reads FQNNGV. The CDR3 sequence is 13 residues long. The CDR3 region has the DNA TGTGCCAGCAGCTTAGATCTAACTGCTGAAGCTCTCTTT. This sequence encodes CASSLDLTAEALF.

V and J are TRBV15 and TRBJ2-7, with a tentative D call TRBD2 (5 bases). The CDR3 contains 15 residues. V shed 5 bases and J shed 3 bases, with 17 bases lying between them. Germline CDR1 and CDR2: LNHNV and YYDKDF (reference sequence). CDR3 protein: CATSGGLGVYYEQYF. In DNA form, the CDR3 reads TGTGCCACCAGCGGAGGTCTGGGCGTTTACTACGAGCAGTACTTC.

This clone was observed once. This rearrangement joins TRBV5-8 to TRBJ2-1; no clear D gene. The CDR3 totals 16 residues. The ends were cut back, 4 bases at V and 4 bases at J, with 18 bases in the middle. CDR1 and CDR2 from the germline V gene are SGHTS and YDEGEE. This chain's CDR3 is CASSGGPPRGYNEQFF. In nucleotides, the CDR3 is TGTGCCAGCAGCGGTGGACCCCCGAGAGGATACAATGAGCAGTTCTTC. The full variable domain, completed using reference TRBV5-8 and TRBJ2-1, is EAGVTQSPTHLIKTRGQQATLRCSPISGHTSVYWYQQALGLGLQFLLWYDEGEERNRGNFPPRFSGRQFPNYSSELNVNALELEDSALYLCASSGGPPRGYNEQFFGPGTRLTVL.

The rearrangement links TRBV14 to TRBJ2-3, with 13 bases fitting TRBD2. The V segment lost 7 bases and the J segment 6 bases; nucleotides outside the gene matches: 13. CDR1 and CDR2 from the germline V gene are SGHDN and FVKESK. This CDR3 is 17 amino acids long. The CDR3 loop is CASNPLAGGPLEDTQYF. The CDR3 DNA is TGTGCCAGCAACCCACTAGCGGGGGGGCCGTTAGAGGATACGCAGTATTTT.

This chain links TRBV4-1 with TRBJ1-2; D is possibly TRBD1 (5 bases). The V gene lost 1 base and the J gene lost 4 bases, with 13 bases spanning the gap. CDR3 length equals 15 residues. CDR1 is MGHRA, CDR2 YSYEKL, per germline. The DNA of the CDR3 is TGCGCCAGCAGCCAAGTAGGGGTGGGTAGCTATGGCTACACCTTC. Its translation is CASSQVGVGSYGYTF.

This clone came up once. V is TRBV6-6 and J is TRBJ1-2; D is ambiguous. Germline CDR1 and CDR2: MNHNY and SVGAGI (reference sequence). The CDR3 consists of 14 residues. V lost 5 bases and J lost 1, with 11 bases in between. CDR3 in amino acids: CASSASGLNYGYTF. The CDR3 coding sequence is TGTGCCAGCAGTGCCTCCGGACTTAACTATGGCTACACCTTC.

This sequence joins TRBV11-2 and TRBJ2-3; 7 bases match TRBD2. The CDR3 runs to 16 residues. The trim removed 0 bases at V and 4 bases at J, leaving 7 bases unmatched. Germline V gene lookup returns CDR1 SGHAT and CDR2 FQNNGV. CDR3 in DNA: TGTGCCAGCAGCTTAGATCCGGGCGGGAGTCCAGATACGCAGTATTTT. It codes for CASSLDPGGSPDTQYF.

CDR3 in amino acids: CASSYSQVQKRYF. The CDR3 DNA sequence: TGTGCCAGCAGTTACTCTCAGGTTCAGAAGCGGTACTTC. The chain links TRBV6-5 to TRBJ2-7; D gene unclear. The V gene lost 0 bases and the J gene lost 12 bases, with 15 bases spanning the gap. This CDR3 contains 13 residues. CDR1 is MNHEY and CDR2 is SVGAGI in the germline V gene.

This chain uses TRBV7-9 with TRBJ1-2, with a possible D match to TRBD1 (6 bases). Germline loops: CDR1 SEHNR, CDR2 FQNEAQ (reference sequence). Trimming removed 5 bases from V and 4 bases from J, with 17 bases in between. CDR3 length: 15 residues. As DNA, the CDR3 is TGTGCCAGCAGCACCCAACAGGGTTTGGGCTATGGCTACACCTTC. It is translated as CASSTQQGLGYGYTF.